The 29 T cell receptor beta chains below were found in one sample sequenced in a study of cytomegalovirus exposure and HLA in healthy donors (dated by TCRdb to 2015 to 2018). The library was built by means of the immunoSEQ multiplex PCR assay. TCRdb's version of the immuneACCESS table is confined to in-frame rearrangements and falls short of the full clone set. An unresolved V gene accounts for under half of the shortfall where checked; the remainder is of unknown origin. The sample table lists around 150,000 clones, 95% to 97% of them with a count of one. The ten largest clones represent about 0.89% of the sample. Input material: PBMCs. The receptor set was obtained from a woman aged 18-29 years in good health and CMV-seronegative.

The chain has TRBV5-5 and TRBJ1-5; 8 nucleotides line up with TRBD1. The V gene end was trimmed by 3 bases and the J gene end by 2 bases; junction bases not matched to a gene: 10. The CDR3 extends over 17 amino acids. CDR1 SGHKS and CDR2 YYEKEE come from the germline V gene (reference sequence). CDR3: CASSSAATTGGNQPQHF. CDR3 DNA: TGTGCCAGCAGCTCTGCCGCGACGACAGGGGGCAATCAGCCCCAGCATTTT. Supplemented by reference TRBV5-5 and TRBJ1-5, the full variable domain reads DAGVTQSPTHLIKTRGQQVTLRCSPISGHKSVSWYQQVLGQGPQFIFQYYEKEERGRGNFPDRFSARQFPNYSSELNVNALLLGDSALYLCASSSAATTGGNQPQHFGDGTRLSIL.

This chain connects TRBV6-5 to TRBJ2-3; no clear D gene. CDR1 is MNHEY and CDR2 is SVGAGI in the germline V gene. The CDR3 is 14 amino acids. Deletions cut 2 bases from V and 1 base from J, with 7 bases between. This CDR3 reads CASSYDIGTDTQYF. CDR3 DNA sequence: TGTGCCAGCAGTTACGACATAGGCACAGATACGCAGTATTTT.

The chain uses TRBV19 and TRBJ1-2; D remains ambiguous. This CDR3 is built from 17 residues. Trimming took off 0 bases at V and 3 bases at J, with 17 bases between the two ends. Germline assignment: CDR1 LNHDA and CDR2 SQIVND (reference sequence). As DNA, the CDR3 is TGTGCCAGTAGTATAGATCCGCGGGCCTGGTCGGACTATGGCTACACCTTC. It is translated as CASSIDPRAWSDYGYTF.

V is TRBV11-2 and J is TRBJ2-7, with D tentatively TRBD1 (6 bases). CDR3 length equals 15 residues. Trimming pared 6 bases from V and 1 base from J, leaving 16 bases between. Germline V CDR1 and CDR2: SGHAT, FQNNGV. The CDR3 loop reads CASRVTGKGSYEQYF. CDR3 in DNA: TGTGCCAGCAGAGTGACAGGTAAAGGGTCCTACGAGCAGTACTTC.

The rearrangement uses TRBV5-1 and TRBJ2-7; 7 bases are shared with TRBD1. Germline-derived CDR1 and CDR2 are SGHRS and YFSETQ. The CDR3 is 17 amino acids. J gave up 7 bases and V 4 bases, and 20 bases lay outside the gene matches. Written as DNA, the CDR3 is TGCGCCAGCAGCCTGGTTACGGGCGGACAGGTCGTCATGGAGCAGTACTTC. Amino acid sequence: CASSLVTGGQVVMEQYF. The full variable domain, its missing parts supplied by reference TRBV5-1 and TRBJ2-7, is KAGVTQTPRYLIKTRGQQVTLSCSPISGHRSVSWYQQTPGQGLQFLFEYFSETQRNKGNFPGRFSGRQFSNSRSEMNVSTLELGDSALYLCASSLVTGGQVVMEQYFGPGTRLTVT.

The chain joins TRBV14 to TRBJ2-1, with TRBD2 identical over 7 bases. This CDR3 region has 12 residues. Germline assignment: CDR1 SGHDN and CDR2 FVKESK. Trimming removed 4 bases from V and 11 bases from J; junction bases left unmatched: 5. The CDR3: CASSLSGTKQFF. The CDR3, as DNA: TGTGCCAGCAGCCTTTCCGGGACTAAGCAGTTCTTC.

The rearrangement links TRBV27 to TRBJ2-1; 7 bases match TRBD1. CDR3 length: 15 amino acids. CDR1 and CDR2 from the germline V gene are MNHEY and SMNVEV (reference sequence). V was clipped by 2 bases and J by 6 bases; unmatched bases: 7. CDR3 loop: CASSLTQGVTNEQFF. The CDR3 DNA sequence: TGTGCCAGCAGTTTAACCCAGGGGGTGACCAATGAGCAGTTCTTC.

The V and J genes are TRBV11-2 and TRBJ1-2; unclear D gene. CDR1 is SGHAT and CDR2 is FQNNGV in the germline V gene. The CDR3 loop spans 13 amino acids. The ends were cut back, 5 bases at V and 2 bases at J, with 9 bases in the middle. Here the CDR3 DNA reads TGTGCCAGCAGCCAGGCTTTAAACTATGGCTACACCTTC. Amino acid sequence: CASSQALNYGYTF.

V is TRBV5-1 and J is TRBJ1-1; D perhaps matches TRBD1 (6 bases). The CDR3 contains 16 residues. Germline V gives CDR1 SGHRS, CDR2 YFSETQ. The germline V and J ends were trimmed by 6 bases and 1 base, with 19 bases remaining between them. The CDR3 loop is CASNPEPQGKNTEAFF. In DNA form, the CDR3 reads TGCGCCAGCAACCCCGAGCCCCAGGGGAAGAACACTGAAGCTTTCTTT.

V is TRBV14 and J is TRBJ1-1; D possibly corresponds to TRBD1 (6 bases). CDR3 length: 13 amino acids. Trimming removed 6 bases at V and 1 base at J, with 9 bases between. Per germline, CDR1 SGHDN and CDR2 FVKESK. Here the CDR3 DNA reads TGTGCCAGCAGTACACAGGGGAACACTGAAGCTTTCTTT. Protein product: CASSTQGNTEAFF. The whole variable domain, remainder taken from reference TRBV14 and TRBJ1-1, is EAGVTQFPSHSVIEKGQTVTLRCDPISGHDNLYWYRRVMGKEIKFLLHFVKESKQDESGMPNNRFLAERTGGTYSTLKVQPAELEDSGVYFCASSTQGNTEAFFGQGTRLTVV.

The V gene is TRBV5-1, the J gene TRBJ2-1, with 7 bases that match TRBD1. The V segment lost 3 bases and the J segment 2 bases; nucleotides outside the gene matches: 14. The CDR3 loop spans 18 amino acids. Germline loops: CDR1 SGHRS, CDR2 YFSETQ. The DNA of the CDR3 is TGCGCCAGCAGCTCTATCTCACAGGGGTCTAAGGCCTACAATGAGCAGTTCTTC. Its protein product is CASSSISQGSKAYNEQFF.

The chain uses TRBV9 and TRBJ1-2; D gene unclear. From germline, CDR1 is SGDLS and CDR2 YYNGEE. The CDR3 is 16 residues long. Trimming took off 0 bases at V and 7 bases at J, with 19 bases between the two ends. The CDR3 nucleotides read TGTGCCAGCAGCGTAGATGCGTTCGGACTGTCGTTTGGCTACACCTTC. It yields the protein CASSVDAFGLSFGYTF.

The genes are TRBV27 and TRBJ2-7, with 9 bases matching TRBD2. Germline CDR1 MNHEY, CDR2 SMNVEV (reference sequence). This CDR3 spans 13 amino acids. V shed 4 bases and J 4 bases; nucleotides not matched to a gene: 2. CDR3 region: CASSSTSGYEQYF. The CDR3 DNA follows: TGTGCCAGCAGTTCTACTAGCGGGTACGAGCAGTACTTC.

This sequence joins TRBV6-5 and TRBJ2-1; possibly TRBD2 for D (6 bases). This CDR3 has 16 amino acids. The V gene's germline CDR1 is MNHEY and CDR2 SVGAGI. The V end was cut by 2 bases, the J end by 8 bases, with 19 bases between. The CDR3 sequence is CASSYGLAAGWDEQFF. DNA of the CDR3: TGTGCCAGCAGTTACGGGTTAGCGGCGGGCTGGGATGAGCAGTTCTTC.

The chain has TRBV6-5 and TRBJ2-2; D uncertain. CDR3 length: 15 residues. Trimming removed 0 bases at V and 3 bases at J, with 8 bases between. Germline CDR1 is MNHEY and CDR2 is SVGAGI. The CDR3 is CASSYSSLDTGELFF. CDR3 bases: TGTGCCAGCAGTTACTCGAGTCTGGACACCGGGGAGCTGTTTTTT.

The J gene is TRBJ1-5, the V gene TRBV19, with 8 bases identical to TRBD1. Germline-derived CDR1 and CDR2 are LNHDA and SQIVND (reference sequence). This CDR3 has 16 amino acids. The V gene end was trimmed by 4 bases and the J gene end by 5 bases; junction bases not matched to a gene: 10. CDR3 bases: TGTGCCAGTAGTACCCCGGACAGGGTCGGGGATCAGCCCCAGCATTTT. Its translation is CASSTPDRVGDQPQHF.

The chain combines TRBV25-1 with TRBJ2-7; 7 bases are a match to TRBD2. V was pared by 0 bases and J by 5 bases, with 4 bases of the junction left unmatched. Germline CDR1 MGHDK, CDR2 SYGVNS. This CDR3 region has 14 residues. CDR3 sequence (DNA): TGTGCCAGCAGTGAATACTCGGGGAGGGACGAGCAGTACTTC. This translates into CASSEYSGRDEQYF.

The chain carries TRBV15 and TRBJ2-1, with a possible D match to TRBD2 (7 bases). With 4 bases removed from V and 12 bases from J, the gap between germline ends came to 16 bases. This CDR3 is 13 amino acids long. Germline values: CDR1 LNHNV, CDR2 YYDKDF (reference sequence). In DNA form, the CDR3 reads TGTGCCACCAGCATCATAAAGGGGGGGCCGCAGTTCTTC. Translating it yields CATSIIKGGPQFF.

The chain uses TRBV6-6 and TRBJ1-2, with TRBD1 as a possible D gene (6 bases). The CDR3 runs to 13 residues. Germline CDR1 is MNHNY and CDR2 is SVGAGI (reference sequence). V gave up 4 bases and J gave up 2 bases, with 8 bases separating them. The CDR3 loop is CASSSGENYGYTF. Here the CDR3 DNA reads TGTGCCAGCAGTTCAGGGGAGAACTATGGCTACACCTTC.

J is TRBJ2-1 and V is TRBV14; 12 bases are a match to TRBD2. Germline CDR1 reads SGHDN; CDR2 reads FVKESK. J was trimmed by 10 bases and V by 5 bases; bases with no gene match: 12. This CDR3 region has 16 residues. The CDR3 region is CASSFRLAGVGGEQFF. CDR3 sequence (DNA): TGTGCCAGCAGCTTTAGACTAGCGGGGGTTGGAGGGGAGCAGTTCTTC.

This chain links TRBV19 with TRBJ1-1; 7 bases are shared with TRBD1. Germline V CDR1 and CDR2: LNHDA, SQIVND (reference sequence). J lost 4 bases, V lost 5 bases, and 7 bases had no gene match. The CDR3 extends over 14 amino acids. CDR3 residues: CASSPQGVGTEAFF. The CDR3 nucleotides are TGTGCCAGTAGTCCGCAGGGGGTGGGCACTGAAGCTTTCTTT.

V is TRBV6-5 and J is TRBJ2-5; 11 nucleotides agree with TRBD2. Trimming removed 6 bases from V and 4 bases from J; junction bases left unmatched: 4. The germline CDR1 and CDR2 sequences are MNHEY and SVGAGI. The CDR3 sequence is 14 residues long. The CDR3 spells CASRLAGGSETQYF. The CDR3 DNA follows: TGTGCCAGCAGATTAGCGGGGGGGTCAGAGACCCAGTACTTC.

The chain recombines TRBV5-1 with TRBJ1-3; D perhaps matches TRBD1 (5 bases). The CDR3 spans 13 residues. Germline-derived CDR1 and CDR2 are SGHRS and YFSETQ. V lost 4 bases and J lost 4, with 9 bases in between. This chain's CDR3 is CASSTDRGNTIYF. The CDR3 bases are TGCGCCAGCAGCACCGACAGAGGAAACACCATATATTTT. Drawing the rest from reference TRBV5-1 and TRBJ1-3, the complete variable domain is KAGVTQTPRYLIKTRGQQVTLSCSPISGHRSVSWYQQTPGQGLQFLFEYFSETQRNKGNFPGRFSGRQFSNSRSEMNVSTLELGDSALYLCASSTDRGNTIYFGEGSWLTVV.

Only one count was recorded for this clone. The V and J genes are TRBV2 and TRBJ1-1, with D unresolved. This CDR3 contains 11 residues. Deletions cut 5 bases from V and 5 bases from J, with 6 bases between. Germline lookup yields CDR1 SNHLY and CDR2 FYNNEI. The DNA for the CDR3 is TGTGCCAGCAGTACGGGAACTGAAGCTTTCTTT. It codes for CASSTGTEAFF.

CDR3 sequence: CASSSITSGGALQTDTQYF. DNA for the CDR3: TGCGCCAGCAGCTCAATAACTAGCGGGGGGGCCTTACAGACAGATACGCAGTATTTT. The chain joins TRBV5-1 to TRBJ2-3; 13 nucleotides match TRBD2. Germline V gene data show CDR1 as SGHRS and CDR2 as YFSETQ. The CDR3 extends over 19 amino acids. V was clipped by 3 bases and J by 3 bases; unmatched bases: 13.

The rearrangement joins TRBV7-2 to TRBJ2-1; the match to TRBD2 covers 8 bases. CDR1 is SGHTA, CDR2 FQGNSA, per germline. CDR3 length equals 14 residues. Trimming took 8 bases from V and 2 from J; bases not matched to a gene: 5. The CDR3 DNA sequence: TGTGCCAGCCGACCCGGGGGGGCCTACAATGAGCAGTTCTTC. It codes for CASRPGGAYNEQFF.

J is TRBJ1-2 and V is TRBV30, with a tentative D call TRBD1 (6 bases). CDR3 length: 15 residues. From germline, CDR1 is GTSNPN and CDR2 SVGIG (reference sequence). Deletions cut 2 bases from V and 0 bases from J, with 13 bases between. The CDR3, as DNA: TGTGCCTGGAGTTTCAATTCAGGGGCTAACTATGGCTACACCTTC. Encoded protein: CAWSFNSGANYGYTF.

The CDR3 is CASSSNTGGRGNTIYF. The CDR3, as DNA: TGTGCCAGCAGCTCGAACACAGGGGGCAGGGGAAACACCATATATTTT. The V call is TRBV7-9, the J call TRBJ1-3, with 9 bases that match TRBD1. V gave up 4 bases and J gave up 4 bases; unmatched junction bases: 8. This CDR3 comprises 16 residues. Germline V gene data show CDR1 as SEHNR and CDR2 as FQNEAQ (reference sequence). Full variable domain (outside the CDR3, taken from reference TRBV7-9 and TRBJ1-3): DTGVSQNPRHKITKRGQNVTFRCDPISEHNRLYWYRQTLGQGPEFLTYFQNEAQLEKSRLLSDRFSAERPKGSFSTLEIQRTEQGDSAMYLCASSSNTGGRGNTIYFGEGSWLTVV.

Here the CDR3 reads CASSLDNNSYNEQFF. The CDR3 bases are TGCGCCAGCAGCTTGGACAACAACTCCTACAATGAGCAGTTCTTC. The V call is TRBV5-1, the J call TRBJ2-1; D not certain. Germline V CDR1 and CDR2: SGHRS, YFSETQ. This CDR3 comprises 15 residues. V was cut by 0 bases and J by 0 bases, with 7 bases left in between. Full variable domain (outside the CDR3, taken from reference TRBV5-1 and TRBJ2-1): KAGVTQTPRYLIKTRGQQVTLSCSPISGHRSVSWYQQTPGQGLQFLFEYFSETQRNKGNFPGRFSGRQFSNSRSEMNVSTLELGDSALYLCASSLDNNSYNEQFFGPGTRLTVL.